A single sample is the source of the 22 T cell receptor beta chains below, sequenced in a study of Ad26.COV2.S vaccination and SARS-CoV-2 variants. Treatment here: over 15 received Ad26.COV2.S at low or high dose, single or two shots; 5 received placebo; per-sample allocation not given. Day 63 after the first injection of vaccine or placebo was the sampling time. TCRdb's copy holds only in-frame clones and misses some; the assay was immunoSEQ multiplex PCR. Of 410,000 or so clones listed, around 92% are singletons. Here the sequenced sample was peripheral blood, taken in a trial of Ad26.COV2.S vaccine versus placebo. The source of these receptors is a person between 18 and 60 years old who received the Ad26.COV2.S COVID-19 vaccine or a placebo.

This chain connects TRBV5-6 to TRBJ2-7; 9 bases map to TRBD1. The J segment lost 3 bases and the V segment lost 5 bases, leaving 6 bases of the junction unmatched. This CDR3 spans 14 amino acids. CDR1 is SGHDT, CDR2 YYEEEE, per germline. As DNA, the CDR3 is TGTGCCAGCAGAATCGGGACAGGGATCTACGAGCAGTACTTC. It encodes CASRIGTGIYEQYF.

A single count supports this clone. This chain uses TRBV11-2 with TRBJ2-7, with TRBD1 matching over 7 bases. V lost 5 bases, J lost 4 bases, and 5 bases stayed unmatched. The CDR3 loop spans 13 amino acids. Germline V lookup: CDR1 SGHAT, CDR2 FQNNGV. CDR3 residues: CASSVTQGYEQYF. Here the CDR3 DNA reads TGTGCCAGCAGCGTCACACAGGGGTACGAGCAGTACTTC.

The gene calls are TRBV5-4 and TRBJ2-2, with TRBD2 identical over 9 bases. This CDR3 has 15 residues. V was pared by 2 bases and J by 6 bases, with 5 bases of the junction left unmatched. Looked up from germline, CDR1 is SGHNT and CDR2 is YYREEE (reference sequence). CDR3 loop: CASSFSGGVAGELFF. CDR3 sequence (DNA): TGTGCCAGCAGCTTTAGCGGGGGTGTCGCCGGGGAGCTGTTTTTT.

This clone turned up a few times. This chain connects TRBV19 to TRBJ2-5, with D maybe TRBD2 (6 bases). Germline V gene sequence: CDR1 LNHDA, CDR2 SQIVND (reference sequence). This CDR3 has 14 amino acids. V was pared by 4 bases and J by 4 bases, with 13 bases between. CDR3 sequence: CASSRTSPRETQYF. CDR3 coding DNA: TGTGCCAGTAGTAGAACTAGCCCCCGAGAGACCCAGTACTTC.

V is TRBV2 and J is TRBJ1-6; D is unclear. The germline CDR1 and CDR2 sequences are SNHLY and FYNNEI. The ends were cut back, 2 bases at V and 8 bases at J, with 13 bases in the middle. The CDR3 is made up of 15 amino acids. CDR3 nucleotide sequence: TGTGCCAGCAGTGAATTCCGGGTAGTTGATTCACCCCTCCACTTT. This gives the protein CASSEFRVVDSPLHF.

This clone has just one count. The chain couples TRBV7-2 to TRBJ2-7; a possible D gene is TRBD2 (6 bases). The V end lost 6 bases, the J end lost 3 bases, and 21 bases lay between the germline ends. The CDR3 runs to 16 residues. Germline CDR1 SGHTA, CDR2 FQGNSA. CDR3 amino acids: CASRPTGDSFYYEQYF. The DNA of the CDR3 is TGTGCCAGCAGGCCCACTGGGGACTCTTTTTACTACGAGCAGTACTTC.

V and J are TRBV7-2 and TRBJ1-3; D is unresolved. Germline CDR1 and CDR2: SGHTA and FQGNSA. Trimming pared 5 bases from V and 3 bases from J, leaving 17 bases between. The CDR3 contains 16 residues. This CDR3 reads CASSPRGIDGGNTIYF. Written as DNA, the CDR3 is TGTGCCAGCAGCCCCCGAGGTATCGACGGTGGAAACACCATATATTTT.

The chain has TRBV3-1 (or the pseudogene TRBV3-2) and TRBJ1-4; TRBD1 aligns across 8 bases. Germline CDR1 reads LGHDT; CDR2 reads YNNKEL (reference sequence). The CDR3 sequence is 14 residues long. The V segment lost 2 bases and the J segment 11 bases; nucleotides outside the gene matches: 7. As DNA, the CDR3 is TGTGCCAGCAGCCAACGAGGGACAGGTCGTAAACTGTTTTTT. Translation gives CASSQRGTGRKLFF.

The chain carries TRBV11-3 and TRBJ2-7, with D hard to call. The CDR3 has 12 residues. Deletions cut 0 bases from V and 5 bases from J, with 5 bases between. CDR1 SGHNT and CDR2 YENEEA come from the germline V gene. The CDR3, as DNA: TGTGCCAGCAGCTTAGAGGGTAACGAGCAGTACTTC. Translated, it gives CASSLEGNEQYF.

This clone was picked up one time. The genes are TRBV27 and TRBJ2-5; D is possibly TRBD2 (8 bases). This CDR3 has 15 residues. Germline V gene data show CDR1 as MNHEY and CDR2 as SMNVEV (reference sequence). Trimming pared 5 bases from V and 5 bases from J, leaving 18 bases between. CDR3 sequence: CASSPPGGGWETQYF. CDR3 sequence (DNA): TGTGCCAGCAGTCCCCCGGGAGGGGGCTGGGAGACCCAGTACTTC.

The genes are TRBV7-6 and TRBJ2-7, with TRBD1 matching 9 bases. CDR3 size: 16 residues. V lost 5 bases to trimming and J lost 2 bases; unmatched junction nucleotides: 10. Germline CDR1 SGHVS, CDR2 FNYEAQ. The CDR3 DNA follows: TGTGCCAGCAGCAATACCGGGACAGGGTCACCCTACGAGCAGTACTTC. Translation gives CASSNTGTGSPYEQYF.

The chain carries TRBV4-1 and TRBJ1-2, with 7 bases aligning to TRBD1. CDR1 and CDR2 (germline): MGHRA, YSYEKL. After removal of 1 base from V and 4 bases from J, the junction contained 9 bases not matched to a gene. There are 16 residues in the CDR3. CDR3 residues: CASSQVGGQITYGYTF. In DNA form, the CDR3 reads TGCGCCAGCAGCCAAGTCGGGGGACAGATTACCTATGGCTACACCTTC.

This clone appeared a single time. The chain's CDR3 is CAISELGNRIVGYTF. The CDR3, as DNA: TGTGCCATCAGTGAGTTAGGCAATAGGATAGTTGGCTACACCTTC. The rearrangement uses TRBV10-3 and TRBJ1-2; D is unclear. Germline lookup yields CDR1 ENHRY and CDR2 SYGVKD. Trimming took 1 base from V and 7 from J, leaving 16 bases between them. CDR3 length equals 15 residues.

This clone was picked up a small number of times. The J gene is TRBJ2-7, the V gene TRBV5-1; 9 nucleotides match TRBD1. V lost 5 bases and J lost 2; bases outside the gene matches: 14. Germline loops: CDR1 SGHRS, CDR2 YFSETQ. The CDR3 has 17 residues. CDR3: CASSTRDRAVLPYEQYF. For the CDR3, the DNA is TGCGCCAGCAGTACCCGGGACAGGGCCGTCCTTCCCTACGAGCAGTACTTC.

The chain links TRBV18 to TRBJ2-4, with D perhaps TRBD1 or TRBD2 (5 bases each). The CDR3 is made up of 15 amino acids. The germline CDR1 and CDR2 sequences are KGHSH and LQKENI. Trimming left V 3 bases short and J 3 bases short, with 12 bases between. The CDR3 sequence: CASSPGVAGKNIQYF. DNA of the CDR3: TGTGCCAGCTCACCGGGGGTTGCCGGCAAAAACATTCAGTACTTC.

The CDR3 reads CASSPKLAEEQYF. The DNA for the CDR3 is TGTGCCAGCAGTCCTAAACTAGCCGAGGAGCAGTACTTC. The chain links TRBV5-4 to TRBJ2-7; weak D call: TRBD2 (6 bases). This CDR3 has 13 amino acids. V shed 5 bases and J shed 7 bases, with 16 bases lying between them. Looked up from germline, CDR1 is SGHNT and CDR2 is YYREEE (reference sequence).

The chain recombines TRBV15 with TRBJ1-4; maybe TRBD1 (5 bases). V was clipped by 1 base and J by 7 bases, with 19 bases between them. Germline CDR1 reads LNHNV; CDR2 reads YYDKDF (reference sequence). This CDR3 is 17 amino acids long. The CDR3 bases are TGTGCCACCAGCAGAGGGATGTCAGCAGGGCCCGTTGAAAAACTGTTTTTT. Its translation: CATSRGMSAGPVEKLFF.

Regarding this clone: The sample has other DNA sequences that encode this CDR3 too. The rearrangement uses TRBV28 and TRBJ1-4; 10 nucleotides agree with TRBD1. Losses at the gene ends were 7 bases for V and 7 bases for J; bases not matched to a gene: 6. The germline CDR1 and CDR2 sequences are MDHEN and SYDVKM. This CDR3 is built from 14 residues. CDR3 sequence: CASTSGTGVEKLFF. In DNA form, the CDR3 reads TGTGCCAGCACCTCCGGGACAGGGGTTGAAAAACTGTTTTTT.

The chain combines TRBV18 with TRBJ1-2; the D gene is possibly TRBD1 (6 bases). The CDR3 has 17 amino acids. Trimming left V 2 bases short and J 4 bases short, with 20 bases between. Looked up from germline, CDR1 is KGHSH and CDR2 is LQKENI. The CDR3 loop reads CASSPGGRGKLSYGYTF. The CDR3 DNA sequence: TGTGCCAGCTCACCAGGGGGCCGGGGAAAACTCAGCTATGGCTACACCTTC.

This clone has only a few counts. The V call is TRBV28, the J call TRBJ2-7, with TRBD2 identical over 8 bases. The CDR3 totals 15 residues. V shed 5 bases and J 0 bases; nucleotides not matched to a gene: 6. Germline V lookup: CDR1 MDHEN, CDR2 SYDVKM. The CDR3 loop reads CASSVSAGGSYEQYF. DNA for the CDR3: TGTGCCAGCAGTGTCTCTGCGGGGGGCTCCTACGAGCAGTACTTC. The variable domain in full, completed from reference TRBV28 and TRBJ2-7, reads DVKVTQSSRYLVKRTGEKVFLECVQDMDHENMFWYRQDPGLGLRLIYFSYDVKMKEKGDIPEGYSVSREKKERFSLILESASTNQTSMYLCASSVSAGGSYEQYFGPGTRLTVT.

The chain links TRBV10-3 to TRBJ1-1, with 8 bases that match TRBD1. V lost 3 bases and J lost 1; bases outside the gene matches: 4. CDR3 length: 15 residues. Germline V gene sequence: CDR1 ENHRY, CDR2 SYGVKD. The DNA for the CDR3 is TGTGCCATCAGTGAACCCGACAGGGGGAACACTGAAGCTTTCTTT. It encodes CAISEPDRGNTEAFF.

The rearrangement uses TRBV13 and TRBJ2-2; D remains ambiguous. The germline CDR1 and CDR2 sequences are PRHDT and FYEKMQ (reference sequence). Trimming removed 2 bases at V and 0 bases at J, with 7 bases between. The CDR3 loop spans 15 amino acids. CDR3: CASSLRSSNTGELFF. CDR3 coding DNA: TGTGCCAGCAGCTTAAGGAGTTCGAACACCGGGGAGCTGTTTTTT.